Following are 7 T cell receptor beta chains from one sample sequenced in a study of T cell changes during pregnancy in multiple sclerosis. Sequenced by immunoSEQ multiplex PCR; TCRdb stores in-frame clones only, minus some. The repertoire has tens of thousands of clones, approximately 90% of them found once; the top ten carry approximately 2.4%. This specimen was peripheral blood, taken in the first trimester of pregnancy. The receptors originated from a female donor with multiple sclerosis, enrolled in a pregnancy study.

CDR3 nucleotide sequence: TGCGCCAGCAGCCGCGACAGGGGGCTGGGGACCCAGTACTTC. Protein product: CASSRDRGLGTQYF. V is TRBV5-1 and J is TRBJ2-5; 10 bases map to TRBD1. CDR3 length: 14 residues. After removal of 4 bases from V and 7 bases from J, the junction contained 7 bases not matched to a gene. Germline V gives CDR1 SGHRS, CDR2 YFSETQ.

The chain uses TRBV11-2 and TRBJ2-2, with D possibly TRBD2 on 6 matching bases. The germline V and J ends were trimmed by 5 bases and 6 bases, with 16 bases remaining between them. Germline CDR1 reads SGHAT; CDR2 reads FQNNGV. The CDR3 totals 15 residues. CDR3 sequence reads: CASSLSGRRAGELFF. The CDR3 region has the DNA TGTGCCAGCAGCCTCTCAGGGAGGAGGGCCGGGGAGCTGTTTTTT.

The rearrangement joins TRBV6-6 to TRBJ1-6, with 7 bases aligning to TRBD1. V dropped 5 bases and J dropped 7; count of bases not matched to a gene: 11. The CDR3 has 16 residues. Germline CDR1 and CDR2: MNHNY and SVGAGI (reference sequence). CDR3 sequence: CASSPFTGTVNSPLHF. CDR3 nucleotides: TGTGCCAGCAGTCCCTTTACCGGGACAGTCAATTCACCCCTCCACTTT.

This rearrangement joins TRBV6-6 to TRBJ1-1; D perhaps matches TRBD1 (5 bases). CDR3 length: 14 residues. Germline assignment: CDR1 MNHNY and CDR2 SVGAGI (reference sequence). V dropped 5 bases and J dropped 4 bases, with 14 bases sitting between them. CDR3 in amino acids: CASSQGSMGTEAFF. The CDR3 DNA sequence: TGTGCCAGCAGTCAGGGTTCCATGGGCACTGAAGCTTTCTTT.

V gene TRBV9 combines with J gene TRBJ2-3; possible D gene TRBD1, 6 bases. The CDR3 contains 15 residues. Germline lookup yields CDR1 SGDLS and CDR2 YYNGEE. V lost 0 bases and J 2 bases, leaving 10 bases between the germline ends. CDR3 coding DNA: TGTGCCAGCAGCGTAGGAACAGGGTTCACAGATACGCAGTATTTT. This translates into CASSVGTGFTDTQYF.

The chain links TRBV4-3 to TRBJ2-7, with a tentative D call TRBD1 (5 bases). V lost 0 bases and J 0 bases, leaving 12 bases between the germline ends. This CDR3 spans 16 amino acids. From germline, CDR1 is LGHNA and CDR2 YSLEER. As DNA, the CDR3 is TGCGCCAGCAGCCAAGATCTCGCAGGGCACTCCTACGAGCAGTACTTC. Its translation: CASSQDLAGHSYEQYF.

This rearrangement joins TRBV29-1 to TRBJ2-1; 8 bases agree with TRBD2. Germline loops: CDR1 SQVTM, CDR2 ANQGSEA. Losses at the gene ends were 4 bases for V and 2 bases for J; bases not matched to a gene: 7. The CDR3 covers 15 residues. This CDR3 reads CSVGPTSGAYNEQFF. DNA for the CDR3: TGCAGCGTTGGCCCCACTAGCGGTGCCTACAATGAGCAGTTCTTC.